This entry features one T cell receptor (beta chain) sequence. The antigen remains undetermined. Time point given: after dendritic cell vaccination, including at tumor progression/relapse. No glioblastoma patient carried an isocitrate dehydrogenase mutation. The table came from immunoSEQ multiplex PCR; TCRdb's copy has only in-frame clones and leaves some out. Of some 10,000 clones in the sample, roughly 86% are singletons; the top ten hold about 40%. The sample comes from a study of glioma-infiltrating T cells after dendritic cell vaccination. General observations from the study: Higher pretreatment TIL content predicted longer progression-free time and survival.

Germline V CDR1 and CDR2: LNHDA, SQIVND (reference sequence). Unmatched junction bases numbered 7, after V lost 5 bases and J lost 1 base. CDR3 length: 16 residues. This TCR came from a human donor with glioblastoma. The chain carries TRBV19 and TRBJ2-3; 9 bases are shared with TRBD2. The sample consisted of blood, taken after dendritic cell vaccination. The CDR3 loop is CASSPRSGSRTDTQYF. For the CDR3, the DNA is TGTGCCAGTAGTCCACGTAGCGGGAGCCGCACAGATACGCAGTATTTT.